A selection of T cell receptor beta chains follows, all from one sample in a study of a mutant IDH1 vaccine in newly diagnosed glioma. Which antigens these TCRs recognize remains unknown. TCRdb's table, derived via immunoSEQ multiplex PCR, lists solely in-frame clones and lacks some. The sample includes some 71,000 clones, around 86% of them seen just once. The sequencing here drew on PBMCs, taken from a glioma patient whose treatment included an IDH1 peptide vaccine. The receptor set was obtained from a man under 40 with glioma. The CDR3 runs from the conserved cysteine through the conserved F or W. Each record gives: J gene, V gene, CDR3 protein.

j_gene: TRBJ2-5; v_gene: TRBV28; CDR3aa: CASSVRDRETQYF
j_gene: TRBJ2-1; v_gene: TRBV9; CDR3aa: CASSGGTPTYNEQFF
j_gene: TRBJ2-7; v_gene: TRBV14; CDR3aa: CASSQVGLSYEQYF
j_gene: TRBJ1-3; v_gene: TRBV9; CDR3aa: CASSGNTIYF
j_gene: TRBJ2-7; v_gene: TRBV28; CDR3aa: CASSTPGTGMWEQYF
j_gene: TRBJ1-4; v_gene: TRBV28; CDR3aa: CASSLWGQATNEKLFF
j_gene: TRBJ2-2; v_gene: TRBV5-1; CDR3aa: CASSLGVNTGELFF
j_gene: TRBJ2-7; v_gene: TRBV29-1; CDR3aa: CSAQGGQVAYEQYF
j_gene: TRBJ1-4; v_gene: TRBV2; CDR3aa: CASSEETGGFEKLFF
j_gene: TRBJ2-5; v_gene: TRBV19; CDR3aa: CASSNIAGVQETQYF
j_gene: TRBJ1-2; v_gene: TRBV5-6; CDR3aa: CASSLRKGDGYTF
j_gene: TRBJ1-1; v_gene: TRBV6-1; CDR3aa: CASSEWGNTEAFF